The 2 T cell receptor beta chains reported below all come from one sample, sequenced in a study of neurological immune-mediated disorders (dated by TCRdb to the late 2010s). The library was built by means of 5' RACE. The sequencer listed for this sample is Illumina HiSeq 2500. TCRdb redid the processing of the public reads, applying fastp at Q25 and MiXCR, and retained in-frame beta chains. Identical CDR3 proteins give one entry, which carries the most common genes and DNA. The sample includes tens of thousands of distinct CDR3 sequences, with 14% observed a single time. In total, the top ten clones hold roughly 6.8% of the sample. The source material was PBMCs. The receptors stem from a woman in her forties or fifties in good health.

This clonotype occurred many times. This sequence joins TRBV7-9 and TRBJ2-7, with D perhaps given as TRBD1 or TRBD2 (5 bases each). CDR3 length equals 13 residues. Per the germline V gene, CDR1 is SEHNR and CDR2 is FQNEAQ (reference sequence). V was clipped by 3 bases and J by 5 bases, with 11 bases between them. CDR3 bases: TGTGCCAGCAGCTTCGGGACGGGTGACGAGCAGTACTTC. Amino acid sequence: CASSFGTGDEQYF. The full variable domain, with the rest looked up from reference TRBV7-9 and TRBJ2-7, is DTGVSQNPRHKITKRGQNVTFRCDPISEHNRLYWYRQTLGQGPEFLTYFQNEAQLEKSRLLSDRFSAERPKGSFSTLEIQRTEQGDSAMYLCASSFGTGDEQYFGPGTRLTVT.

This clonotype showed up just a few times. The rearrangement joins TRBV20-1 to TRBJ2-1, with 9 bases matching TRBD2. The CDR3 runs 13 residues. Unmatched junction bases numbered 4, after V lost 2 bases and J lost 8 bases. Germline V gene data show CDR1 as DFQATT and CDR2 as SNEGSKA (reference sequence). The CDR3 region has the DNA TGCAGTGCTAGAATAGCGGGAGCGTATGAGCAGTTCTTC. This gives the protein CSARIAGAYEQFF.